The clone carrying this T cell receptor beta chain was observed a handful of times. The target antigen is unknown. The data originate from a study of cytomegalovirus exposure and HLA in healthy donors. The study's findings and limits: Earlier findings revealed that most TCR beta V segments proved productive either about 87% or about 30% of the time.

Both 60 Vbeta primers and 13 Jbeta primers went into the PCR. This table comes from immunoSEQ multiplex PCR, and its TCRdb copy is limited to in-frame clones, with some not included. The data hold 99,000 or so clones, with around 9.1% observed a single time. Germline CDR1 is LNHDA and CDR2 is SQIVND (reference sequence). Trimming removed 4 bases from V and 7 bases from J; junction bases left unmatched: 9. CDR3 length: 14 amino acids. The sample comprised PBMCs. This receptor was identified in a man aged 40-49 years in good health and CMV-seropositive. The rearrangement joins TRBV19 to TRBJ2-7, with 8 bases identical to TRBD1. DNA for the CDR3: TGTGCCAGTAGTACCTCCCGGGACAGGAGGGAGCAGTACTTC. It yields the protein CASSTSRDRREQYF.